This T cell receptor (beta chain) was observed in a study of CD8 T cells in ankylosing spondylitis. This clonotype has ten or more counts. The antigen is undetermined. V shed 4 bases, J shed 3 bases, and the junction held 3 bases outside the gene matches. The CDR3 totals 15 residues. The V gene's germline CDR1 is MGHRA and CDR2 YSYEKL. Using quantitative 5'-RACE with molecular barcodes, the authors made TCR beta libraries. TCRdb re-derived calls from the 5' RACE reads in MiXCR, one entry per CDR3 protein. The sample includes around 490,000 distinct CDR3 sequences, over 4% of them seen just once. Findings and caveats of the study: Among TCR beta sequences, a motif of eight highly homologous variants appeared characteristic of ankylosing spondylitis blood. Reportedly, matched ankylosing spondylitis synovial fluid was significantly enriched for disease-linked clones.

Sequenced material: blood, either unsorted or a sorted T cell fraction (not recorded which). The sequence was obtained from a male donor with ankylosing spondylitis. The V gene is TRBV4-1, the J gene TRBJ2-7; TRBD2 agrees at 13 bases. The CDR3 spells CASSRTSGSNYEQYF. DNA of the CDR3: TGCGCCAGCAGCCGGACTAGCGGGAGTAACTACGAGCAGTACTTC.